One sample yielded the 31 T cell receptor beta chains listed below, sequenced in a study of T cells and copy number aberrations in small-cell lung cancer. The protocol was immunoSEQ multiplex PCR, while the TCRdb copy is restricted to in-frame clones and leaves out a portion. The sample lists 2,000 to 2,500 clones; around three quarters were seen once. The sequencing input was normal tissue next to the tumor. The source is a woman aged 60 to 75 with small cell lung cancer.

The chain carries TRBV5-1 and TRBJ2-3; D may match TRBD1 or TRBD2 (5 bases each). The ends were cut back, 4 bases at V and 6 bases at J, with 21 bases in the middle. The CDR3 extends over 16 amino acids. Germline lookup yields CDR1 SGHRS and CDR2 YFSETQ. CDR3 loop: CASSGGHPFGTDTQYF. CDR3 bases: TGCGCCAGCAGCGGAGGACACCCTTTTGGAACGGATACGCAGTATTTT.

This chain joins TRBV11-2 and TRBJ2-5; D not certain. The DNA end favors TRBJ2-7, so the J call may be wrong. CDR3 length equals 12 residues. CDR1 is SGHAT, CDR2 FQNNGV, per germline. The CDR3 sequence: CASSLAVHEQYF. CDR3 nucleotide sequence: TGTGCCAGCAGCTTAGCAGTCCACGAGCAGTACTTC.

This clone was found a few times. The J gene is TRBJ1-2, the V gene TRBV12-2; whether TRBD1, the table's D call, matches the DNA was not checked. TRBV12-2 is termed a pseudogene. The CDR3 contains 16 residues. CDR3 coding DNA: TGTGCAAGTCGCTTAGCCAGTTTGACAGGGTTCTATGGCTACACCTTC. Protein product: CASRLASLTGFYGYTF.

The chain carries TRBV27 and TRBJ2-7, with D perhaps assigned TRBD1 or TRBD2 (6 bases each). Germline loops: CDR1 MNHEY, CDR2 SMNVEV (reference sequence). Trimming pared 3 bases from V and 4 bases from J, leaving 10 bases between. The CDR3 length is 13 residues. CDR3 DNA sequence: TGTGCCAGCAGTTTTTCGGGGGCGTACGAGCAGTACTTC. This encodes CASSFSGAYEQYF.

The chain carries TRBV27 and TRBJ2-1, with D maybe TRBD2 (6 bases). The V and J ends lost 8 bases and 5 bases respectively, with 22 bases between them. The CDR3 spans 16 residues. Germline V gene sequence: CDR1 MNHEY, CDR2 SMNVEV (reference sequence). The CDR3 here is CASSTSYLIRHNEQFF. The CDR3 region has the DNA TGTGCCAGCTCGACTAGTTACTTAATCAGGCACAATGAGCAGTTCTTC.

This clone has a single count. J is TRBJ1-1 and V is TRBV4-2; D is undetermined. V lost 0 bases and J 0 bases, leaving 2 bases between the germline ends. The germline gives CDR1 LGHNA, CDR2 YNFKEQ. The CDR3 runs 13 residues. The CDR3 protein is CASSQDMNTEAFF. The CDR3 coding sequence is TGTGCCAGCAGCCAAGATATGAACACTGAAGCTTTCTTT.

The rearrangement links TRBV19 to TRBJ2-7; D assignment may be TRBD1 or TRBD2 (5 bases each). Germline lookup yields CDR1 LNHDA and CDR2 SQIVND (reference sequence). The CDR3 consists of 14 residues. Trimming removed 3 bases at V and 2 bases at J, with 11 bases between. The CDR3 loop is CASSIGTGPYEQYF. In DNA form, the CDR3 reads TGTGCCAGTAGTATCGGGACGGGTCCCTACGAGCAGTACTTC.

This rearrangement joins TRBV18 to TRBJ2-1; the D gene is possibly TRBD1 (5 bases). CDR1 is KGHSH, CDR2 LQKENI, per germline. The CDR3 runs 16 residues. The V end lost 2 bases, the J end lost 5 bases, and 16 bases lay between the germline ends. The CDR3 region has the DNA TGTGCCAGCTCACCATCTAGTATTAGGGGCAACAATGAGCAGTTCTTC. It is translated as CASSPSSIRGNNEQFF.

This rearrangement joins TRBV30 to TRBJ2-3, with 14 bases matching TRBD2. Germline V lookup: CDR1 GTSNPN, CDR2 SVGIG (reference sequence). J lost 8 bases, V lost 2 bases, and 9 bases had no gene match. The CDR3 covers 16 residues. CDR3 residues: CAWSPLGLAGVVTQYF. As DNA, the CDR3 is TGTGCCTGGAGTCCATTGGGACTAGCGGGAGTCGTTACGCAGTATTTT.

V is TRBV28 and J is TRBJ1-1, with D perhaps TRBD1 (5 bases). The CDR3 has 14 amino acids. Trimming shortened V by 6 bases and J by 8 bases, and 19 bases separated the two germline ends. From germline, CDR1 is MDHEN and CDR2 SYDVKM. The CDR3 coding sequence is TGTGCCAGCAGGTACGCAGGGATGTCGGGGGAAGCTTTCTTT. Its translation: CASRYAGMSGEAFF.

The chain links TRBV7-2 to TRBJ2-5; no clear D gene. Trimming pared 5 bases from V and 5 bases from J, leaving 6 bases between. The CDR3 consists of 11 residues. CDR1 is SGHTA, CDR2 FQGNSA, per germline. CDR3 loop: CASSRMETQYF. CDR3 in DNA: TGTGCCAGCAGCCGGATGGAGACCCAGTACTTC.

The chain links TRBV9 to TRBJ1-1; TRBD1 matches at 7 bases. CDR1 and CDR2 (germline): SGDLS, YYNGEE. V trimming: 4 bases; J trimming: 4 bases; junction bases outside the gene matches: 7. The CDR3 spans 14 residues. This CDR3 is CASSRGRGSTEAFF. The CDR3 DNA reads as TGTGCCAGCAGCAGGGGGCGCGGGAGCACTGAAGCTTTCTTT.

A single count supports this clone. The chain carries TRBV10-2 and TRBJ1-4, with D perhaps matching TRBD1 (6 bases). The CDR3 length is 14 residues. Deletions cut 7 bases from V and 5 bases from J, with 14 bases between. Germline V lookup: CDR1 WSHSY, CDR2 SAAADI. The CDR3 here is CASNIQGANEKLFF. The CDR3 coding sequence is TGCGCCAGCAATATACAGGGAGCGAATGAAAAACTGTTTTTT.

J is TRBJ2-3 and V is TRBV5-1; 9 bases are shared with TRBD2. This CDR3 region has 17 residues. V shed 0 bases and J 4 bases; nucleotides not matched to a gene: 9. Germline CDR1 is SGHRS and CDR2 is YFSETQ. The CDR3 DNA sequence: TGCGCCAGCAGCTTGGCCACGGCGGGGGGGCCATCAGATACGCAGTATTTT. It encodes CASSLATAGGPSDTQYF. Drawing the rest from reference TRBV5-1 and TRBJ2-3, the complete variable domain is KAGVTQTPRYLIKTRGQQVTLSCSPISGHRSVSWYQQTPGQGLQFLFEYFSETQRNKGNFPGRFSGRQFSNSRSEMNVSTLELGDSALYLCASSLATAGGPSDTQYFGPGTRLTVL.

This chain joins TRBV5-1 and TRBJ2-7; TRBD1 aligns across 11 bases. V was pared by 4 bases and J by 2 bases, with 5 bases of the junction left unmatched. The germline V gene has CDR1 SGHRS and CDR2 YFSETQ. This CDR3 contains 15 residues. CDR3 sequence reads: CASSPGQGATYEQYF. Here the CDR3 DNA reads TGCGCCAGCAGCCCAGGACAGGGGGCCACCTACGAGCAGTACTTC. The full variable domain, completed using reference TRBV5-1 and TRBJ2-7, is KAGVTQTPRYLIKTRGQQVTLSCSPISGHRSVSWYQQTPGQGLQFLFEYFSETQRNKGNFPGRFSGRQFSNSRSEMNVSTLELGDSALYLCASSPGQGATYEQYFGPGTRLTVT.

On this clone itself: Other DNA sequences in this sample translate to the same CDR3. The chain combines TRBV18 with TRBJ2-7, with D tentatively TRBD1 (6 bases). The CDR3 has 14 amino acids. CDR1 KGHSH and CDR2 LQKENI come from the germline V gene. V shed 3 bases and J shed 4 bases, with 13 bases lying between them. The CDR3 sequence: CASSPRDTGYEQYF. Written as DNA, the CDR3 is TGTGCCAGCTCACCCCGGGACACCGGTTACGAGCAGTACTTC.

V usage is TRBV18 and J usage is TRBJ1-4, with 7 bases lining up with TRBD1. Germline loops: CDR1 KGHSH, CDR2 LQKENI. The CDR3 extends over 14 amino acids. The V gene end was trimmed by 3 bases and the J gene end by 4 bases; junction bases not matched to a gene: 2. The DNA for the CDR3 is TGTGCCAGCTCACCGGGGACAGATAATGAAAAACTGTTTTTT. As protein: CASSPGTDNEKLFF.

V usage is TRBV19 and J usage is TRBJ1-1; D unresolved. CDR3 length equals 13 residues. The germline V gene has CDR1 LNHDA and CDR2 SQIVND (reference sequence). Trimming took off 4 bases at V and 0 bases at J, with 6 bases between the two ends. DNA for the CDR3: TGTGCCAGTAGTAGTACACTGAACACTGAAGCTTTCTTT. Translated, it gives CASSSTLNTEAFF.

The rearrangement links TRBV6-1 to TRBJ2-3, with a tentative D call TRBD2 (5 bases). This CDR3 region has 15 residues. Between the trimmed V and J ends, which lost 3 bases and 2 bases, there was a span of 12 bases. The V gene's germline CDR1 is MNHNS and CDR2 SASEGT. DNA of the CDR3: TGTGCCAGCAGTGATTTAGAAGCGGCCACAGATACGCAGTATTTT. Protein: CASSDLEAATDTQYF.

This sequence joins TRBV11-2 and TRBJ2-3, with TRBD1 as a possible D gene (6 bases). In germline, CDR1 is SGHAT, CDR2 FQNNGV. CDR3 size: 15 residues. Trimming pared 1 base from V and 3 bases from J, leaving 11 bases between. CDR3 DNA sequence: TGTGCCAGCAGCTTAGTTGGGGGCCTAACAGATACGCAGTATTTT. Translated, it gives CASSLVGGLTDTQYF. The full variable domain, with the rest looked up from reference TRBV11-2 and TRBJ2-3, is EAGVAQSPRYKIIEKRQSVAFWCNPISGHATLYWYQQILGQGPKLLIQFQNNGVVDDSQLPKDRFSAERLKGVDSTLKIQPAKLEDSAVYLCASSLVGGLTDTQYFGPGTRLTVL.

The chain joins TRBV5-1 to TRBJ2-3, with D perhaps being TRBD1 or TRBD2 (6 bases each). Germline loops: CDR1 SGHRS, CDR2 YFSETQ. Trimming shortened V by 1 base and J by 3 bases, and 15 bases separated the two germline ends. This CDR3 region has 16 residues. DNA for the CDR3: TGCGCCAGCAGCTTGAAATTAACAGGGAGGACAGATACGCAGTATTTT. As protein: CASSLKLTGRTDTQYF.

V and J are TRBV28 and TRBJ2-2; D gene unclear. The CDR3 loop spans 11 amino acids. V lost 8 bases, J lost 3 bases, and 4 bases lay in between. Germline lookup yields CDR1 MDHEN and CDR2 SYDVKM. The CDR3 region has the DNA TGTGCCAGCGAAGACACCGGGGAGCTGTTTTTT. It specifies CASEDTGELFF.

CDR3: CASSFTWETQYF. In DNA, the CDR3 is TGTGCCAGCAGCTTTACGTGGGAGACCCAGTACTTC. The chain couples TRBV7-9 to TRBJ2-5, with no clear D. The germline V gene encodes CDR1 SEHNR and CDR2 FQNEAQ (reference sequence). V was cut by 3 bases and J by 5 bases, with 7 bases left in between. CDR3 length: 12 amino acids.

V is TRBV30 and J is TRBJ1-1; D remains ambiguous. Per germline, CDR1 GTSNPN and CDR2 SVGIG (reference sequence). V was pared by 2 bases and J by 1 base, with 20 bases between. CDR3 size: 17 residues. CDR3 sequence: CAWSTFSRGIRNTEAFF. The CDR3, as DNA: TGTGCCTGGAGTACCTTCAGCCGGGGAATCCGGAACACTGAAGCTTTCTTT.

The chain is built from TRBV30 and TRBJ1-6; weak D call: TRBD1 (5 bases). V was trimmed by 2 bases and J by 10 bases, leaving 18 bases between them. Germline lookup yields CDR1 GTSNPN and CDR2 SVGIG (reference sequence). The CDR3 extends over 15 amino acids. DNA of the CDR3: TGTGCCTGGAGTTTTGGGGCCGTATGGGACTCACCCCTCCACTTT. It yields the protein CAWSFGAVWDSPLHF.

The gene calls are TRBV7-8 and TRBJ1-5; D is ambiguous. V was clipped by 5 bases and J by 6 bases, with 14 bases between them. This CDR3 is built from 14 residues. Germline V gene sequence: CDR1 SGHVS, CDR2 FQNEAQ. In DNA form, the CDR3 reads TGTGCCAGCAGCCCAAGCCTAGCGACTCAGCCCCAGCATTTT. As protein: CASSPSLATQPQHF.

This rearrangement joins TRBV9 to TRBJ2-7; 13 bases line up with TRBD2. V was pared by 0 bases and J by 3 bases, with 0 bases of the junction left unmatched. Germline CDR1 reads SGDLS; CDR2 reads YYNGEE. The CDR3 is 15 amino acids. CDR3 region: CASSVGTSGSYEQYF. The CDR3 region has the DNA TGTGCCAGCAGCGTAGGGACTAGCGGGAGCTACGAGCAGTACTTC. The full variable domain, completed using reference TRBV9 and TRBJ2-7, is DSGVTQTPKHLITATGQRVTLRCSPRSGDLSVYWYQQSLDQGLQFLIQYYNGEERAKGNILERFSAQQFPDLHSELNLSSLELGDSALYFCASSVGTSGSYEQYFGPGTRLTVT.

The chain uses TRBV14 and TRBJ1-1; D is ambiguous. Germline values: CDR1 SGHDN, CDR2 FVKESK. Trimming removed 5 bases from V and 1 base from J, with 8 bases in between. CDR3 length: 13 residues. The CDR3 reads CASSKRKNTEAFF. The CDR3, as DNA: TGTGCCAGCAGCAAAAGGAAGAACACTGAAGCTTTCTTT. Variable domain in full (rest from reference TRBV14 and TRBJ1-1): EAGVTQFPSHSVIEKGQTVTLRCDPISGHDNLYWYRRVMGKEIKFLLHFVKESKQDESGMPNNRFLAERTGGTYSTLKVQPAELEDSGVYFCASSKRKNTEAFFGQGTRLTVV.

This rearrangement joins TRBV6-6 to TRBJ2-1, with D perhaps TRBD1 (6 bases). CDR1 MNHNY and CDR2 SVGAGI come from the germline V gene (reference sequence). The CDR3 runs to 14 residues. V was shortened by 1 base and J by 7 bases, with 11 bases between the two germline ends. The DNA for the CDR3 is TGTGCCAGCAGTTACTACACTACAGGGAATGAGCAGTTCTTC. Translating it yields CASSYYTTGNEQFF.

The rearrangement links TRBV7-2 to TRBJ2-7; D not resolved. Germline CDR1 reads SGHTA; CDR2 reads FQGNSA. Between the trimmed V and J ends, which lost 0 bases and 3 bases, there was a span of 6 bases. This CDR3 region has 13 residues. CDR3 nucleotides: TGTGCCAGCAGCTTAGCCTGGGGCTACGAGCAGTACTTC. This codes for CASSLAWGYEQYF.

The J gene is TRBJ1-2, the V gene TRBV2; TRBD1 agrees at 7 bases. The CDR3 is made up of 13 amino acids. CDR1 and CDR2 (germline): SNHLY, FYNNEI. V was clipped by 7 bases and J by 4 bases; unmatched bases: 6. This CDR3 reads CASTDRASYGYTF. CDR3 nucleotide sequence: TGTGCCAGCACAGACAGGGCCTCCTATGGCTACACCTTC.